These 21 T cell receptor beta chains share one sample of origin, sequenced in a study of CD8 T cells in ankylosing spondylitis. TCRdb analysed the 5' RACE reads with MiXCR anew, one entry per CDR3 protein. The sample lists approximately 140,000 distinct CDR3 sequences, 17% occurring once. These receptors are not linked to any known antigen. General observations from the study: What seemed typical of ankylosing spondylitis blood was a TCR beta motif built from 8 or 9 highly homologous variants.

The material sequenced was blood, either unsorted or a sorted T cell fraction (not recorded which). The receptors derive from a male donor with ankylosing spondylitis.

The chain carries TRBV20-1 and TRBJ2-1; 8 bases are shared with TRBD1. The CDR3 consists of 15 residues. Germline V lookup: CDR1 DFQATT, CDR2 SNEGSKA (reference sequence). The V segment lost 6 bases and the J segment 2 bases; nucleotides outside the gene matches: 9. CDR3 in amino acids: CSATGQGPTYNEQFF. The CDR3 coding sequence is TGCAGTGCCACCGGACAGGGTCCCACCTACAATGAGCAGTTCTTC.

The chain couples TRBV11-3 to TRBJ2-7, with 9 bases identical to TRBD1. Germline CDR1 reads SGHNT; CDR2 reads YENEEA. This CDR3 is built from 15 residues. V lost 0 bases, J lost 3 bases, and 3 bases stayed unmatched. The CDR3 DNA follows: TGTGCCAGCAGCTTAGATAGGACAGGGGACTACGAGCAGTACTTC. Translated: CASSLDRTGDYEQYF.

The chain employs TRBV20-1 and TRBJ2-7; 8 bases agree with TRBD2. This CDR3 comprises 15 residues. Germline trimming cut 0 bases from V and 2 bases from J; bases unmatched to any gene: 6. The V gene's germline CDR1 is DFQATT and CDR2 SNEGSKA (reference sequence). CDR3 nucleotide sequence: TGCAGTGCTAGAGATCGCGGTAGCGGGACCTACGAGCAGTACTTC. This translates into CSARDRGSGTYEQYF.

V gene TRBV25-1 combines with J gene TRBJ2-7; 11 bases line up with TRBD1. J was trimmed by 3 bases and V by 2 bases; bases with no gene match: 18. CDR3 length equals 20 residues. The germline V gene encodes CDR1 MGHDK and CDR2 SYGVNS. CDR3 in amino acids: CASSEGDRGAASVLVYEQYF. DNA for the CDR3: TGTGCCAGCAGTGAAGGGGACAGGGGGGCGGCTAGCGTCCTGGTCTACGAGCAGTACTTC.

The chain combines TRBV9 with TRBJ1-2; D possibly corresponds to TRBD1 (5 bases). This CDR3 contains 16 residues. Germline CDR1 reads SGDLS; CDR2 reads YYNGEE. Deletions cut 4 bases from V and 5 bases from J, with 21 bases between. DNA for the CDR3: TGTGCCAGCAGCAACAGGACCTCCCCCACCCCTTATGGCTACACCTTC. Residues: CASSNRTSPTPYGYTF. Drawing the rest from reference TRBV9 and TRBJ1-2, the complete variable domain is DSGVTQTPKHLITATGQRVTLRCSPRSGDLSVYWYQQSLDQGLQFLIQYYNGEERAKGNILERFSAQQFPDLHSELNLSSLELGDSALYFCASSNRTSPTPYGYTFGSGTRLTVV.

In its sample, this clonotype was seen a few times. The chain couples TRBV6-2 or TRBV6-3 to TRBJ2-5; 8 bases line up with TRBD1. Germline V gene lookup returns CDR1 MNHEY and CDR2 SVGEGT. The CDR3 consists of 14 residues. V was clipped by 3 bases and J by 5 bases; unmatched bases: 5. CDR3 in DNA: TGTGCCAGCAGTTATTTGGACAGGGAGGAGACCCAGTACTTC. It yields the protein CASSYLDREETQYF.

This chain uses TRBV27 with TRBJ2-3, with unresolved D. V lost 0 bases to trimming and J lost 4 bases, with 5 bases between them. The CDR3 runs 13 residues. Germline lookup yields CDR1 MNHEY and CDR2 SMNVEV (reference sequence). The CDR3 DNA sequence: TGTGCCAGCAGTTTATCAGTCCCAGATACGCAGTATTTT. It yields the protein CASSLSVPDTQYF.

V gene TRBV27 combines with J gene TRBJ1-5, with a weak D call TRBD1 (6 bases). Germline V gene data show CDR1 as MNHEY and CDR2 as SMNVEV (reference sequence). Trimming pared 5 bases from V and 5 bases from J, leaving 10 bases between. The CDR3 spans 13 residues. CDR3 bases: TGTGCCAGCAGTACCAGGGGTTATCAGCCCCAGCATTTT. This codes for CASSTRGYQPQHF.

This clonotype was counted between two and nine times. In DNA form, the CDR3 reads TGTGCCATCAGTGATGATGCGGGCTCCTACAATGAGCAGTTCTTC. This gives the protein CAISDDAGSYNEQFF. The chain employs TRBV10-3 and TRBJ2-1, with D perhaps TRBD2 (5 bases). Germline V gene data show CDR1 as ENHRY and CDR2 as SYGVKD. The V end lost 3 bases, the J end lost 0 bases, and 9 bases lay between the germline ends. CDR3 size: 15 residues.

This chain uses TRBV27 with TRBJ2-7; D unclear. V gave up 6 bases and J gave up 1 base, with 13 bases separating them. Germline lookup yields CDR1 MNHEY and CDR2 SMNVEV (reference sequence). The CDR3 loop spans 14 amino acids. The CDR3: CASSSRAVSYEQYF. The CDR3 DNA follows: TGTGCCAGCAGCTCACGGGCAGTTTCCTACGAGCAGTACTTC.

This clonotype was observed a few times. The DNA of the CDR3 is TGTGCCAGCAGTTTAAGGGCTAGCCGGACAGGGGAAACCCCCTACGAGCAGTACTTC. Translated, it gives CASSLRASRTGETPYEQYF. The rearrangement joins TRBV28 to TRBJ2-7, with 9 positions matching TRBD1. The CDR3 covers 19 residues. Germline V gene lookup returns CDR1 MDHEN and CDR2 SYDVKM. V shed 2 bases and J 2 bases; nucleotides not matched to a gene: 16.

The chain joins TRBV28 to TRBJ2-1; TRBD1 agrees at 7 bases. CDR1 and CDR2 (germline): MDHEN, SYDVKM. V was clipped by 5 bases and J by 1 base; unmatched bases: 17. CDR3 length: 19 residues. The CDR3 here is CASSPTAGTVTASYNEQFF. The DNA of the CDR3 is TGTGCCAGCAGTCCTACCGCCGGGACAGTGACGGCGTCCTACAATGAGCAGTTCTTC.

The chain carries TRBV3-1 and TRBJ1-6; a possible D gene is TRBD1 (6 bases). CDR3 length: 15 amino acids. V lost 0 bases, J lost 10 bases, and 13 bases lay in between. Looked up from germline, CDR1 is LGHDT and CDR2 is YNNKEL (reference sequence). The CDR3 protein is CASSQDSYRASPLHF. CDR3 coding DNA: TGTGCCAGCAGCCAAGACTCATACAGGGCCTCACCCCTCCACTTT.

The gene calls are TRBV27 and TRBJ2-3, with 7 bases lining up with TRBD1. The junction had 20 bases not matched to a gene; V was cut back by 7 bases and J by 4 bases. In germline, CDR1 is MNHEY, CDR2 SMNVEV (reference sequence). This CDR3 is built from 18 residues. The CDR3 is CASNHLKKGANWADTQYF. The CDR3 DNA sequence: TGTGCCAGCAACCACCTCAAGAAGGGGGCGAATTGGGCAGATACGCAGTATTTT.

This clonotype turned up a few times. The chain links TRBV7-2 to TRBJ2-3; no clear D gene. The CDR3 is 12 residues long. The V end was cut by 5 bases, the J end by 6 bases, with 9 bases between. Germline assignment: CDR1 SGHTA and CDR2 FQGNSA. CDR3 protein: CASSPEGDTQYF. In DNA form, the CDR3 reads TGTGCCAGCAGCCCAGAAGGGGATACGCAGTATTTT. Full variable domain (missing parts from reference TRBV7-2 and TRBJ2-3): GAGVSQSPSNKVTEKGKDVELRCDPISGHTALYWYRQSLGQGLEFLIYFQGNSAPDKSGLPSDRFSAERTGGSVSTLTIQRTQQEDSAVYLCASSPEGDTQYFGPGTRLTVL.

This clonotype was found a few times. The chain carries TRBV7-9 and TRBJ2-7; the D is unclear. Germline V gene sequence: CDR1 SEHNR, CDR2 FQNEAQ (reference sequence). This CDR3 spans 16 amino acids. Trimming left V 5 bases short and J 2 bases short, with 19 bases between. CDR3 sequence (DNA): TGTGCCAGCAGCCCCCCTTTGGGGTCTACAACCTACGAGCAGTACTTC. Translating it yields CASSPPLGSTTYEQYF.

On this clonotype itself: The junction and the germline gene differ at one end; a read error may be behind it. CDR3 bases: TGTGCCAGCAGCCAAGGGACTAGCGGGAACAATGACCAGTTCTTC. This gives the protein CASSQGTSGNNDQFF. The V call is TRBV27, the J call TRBJ2-1; TRBD2 matches at 13 bases. The CDR3 totals 15 residues. Looked up from germline, CDR1 is MNHEY and CDR2 is SMNVEV (reference sequence).

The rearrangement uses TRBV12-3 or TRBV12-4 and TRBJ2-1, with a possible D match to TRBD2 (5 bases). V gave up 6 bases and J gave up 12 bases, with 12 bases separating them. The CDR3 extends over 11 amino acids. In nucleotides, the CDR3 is TGTGCCAGCAGGTCGACGGGAACGCAGTTCTTC. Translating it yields CASRSTGTQFF.

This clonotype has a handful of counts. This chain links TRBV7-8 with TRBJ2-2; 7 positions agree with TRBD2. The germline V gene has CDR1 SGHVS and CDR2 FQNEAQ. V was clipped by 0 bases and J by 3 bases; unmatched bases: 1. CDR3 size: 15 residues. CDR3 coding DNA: TGTGCCAGCAGCTTAGCGGGAGGGCACACCGGGGAGCTGTTTTTT. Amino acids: CASSLAGGHTGELFF.

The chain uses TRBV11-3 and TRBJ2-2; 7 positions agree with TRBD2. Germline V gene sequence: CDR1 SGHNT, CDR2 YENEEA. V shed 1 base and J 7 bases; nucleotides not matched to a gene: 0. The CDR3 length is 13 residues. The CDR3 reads CASSLAGGGELFF. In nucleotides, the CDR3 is TGTGCCAGCAGCTTAGCGGGAGGCGGGGAGCTGTTTTTT.

The CDR3 here is CASNKQGRISYEQYF. For the CDR3, the DNA is TGTGCCAGCAATAAACAGGGGCGGATATCCTACGAGCAGTACTTC. The chain links TRBV12-3 or TRBV12-4 to TRBJ2-7, with TRBD1 matching 7 bases. The CDR3 contains 15 residues. Losses at the gene ends were 7 bases for V and 1 base for J; bases not matched to a gene: 10.